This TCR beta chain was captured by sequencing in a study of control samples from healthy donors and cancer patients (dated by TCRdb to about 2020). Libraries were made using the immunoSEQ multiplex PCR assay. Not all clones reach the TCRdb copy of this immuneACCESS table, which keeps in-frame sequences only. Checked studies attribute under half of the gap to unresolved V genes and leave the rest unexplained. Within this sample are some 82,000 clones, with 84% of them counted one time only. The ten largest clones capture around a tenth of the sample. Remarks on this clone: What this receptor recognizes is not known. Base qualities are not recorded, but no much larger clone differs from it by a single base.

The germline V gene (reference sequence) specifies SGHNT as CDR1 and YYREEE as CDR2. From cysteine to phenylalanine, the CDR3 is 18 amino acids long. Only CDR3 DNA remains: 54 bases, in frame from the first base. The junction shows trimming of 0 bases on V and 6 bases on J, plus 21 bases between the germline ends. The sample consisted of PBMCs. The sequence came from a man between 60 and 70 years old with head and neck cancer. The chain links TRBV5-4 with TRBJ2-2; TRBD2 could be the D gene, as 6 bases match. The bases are TGTGCCAGCAGCTTGGGGGACTTCGTAGGGGTTAGGGCCGGGGAGCTGTTTTTT. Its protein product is CASSLGDFVGVRAGELFF.